This TCR beta chain was retrieved from a study of T cell repertoires in cytomegalovirus infection. Study overall: In the study, CMV epitopes included recently identified HLA-C-restricted and well-studied HLA-B-restricted ones. In public TCR beta signatures, there were indications of both CMV infection and matching HLA type.

Using its own MiXCR run on the reads, TCRdb lists one record per CDR3 protein. The table shows around 750,000 distinct CDR3 sequences, with over 25% occurring only once. Note on this clonotype: The antigen remains unidentified.

Germline CDR1 and CDR2: SEHNR and FQNEAQ (reference sequence). CDR3 length equals 14 residues. Trimming took 4 bases from V and 1 from J, leaving 7 bases between them. Broader study findings: Summed public TCR beta family frequency identified CMV carriers bearing the relevant HLA. The response measured ex vivo was dominated by TCR beta clonotypes (HLA-C-restricted and CMV-specific).

V is TRBV7-9 and J is TRBJ1-4; D unresolved. The clonotype comes from a human donor in good health (CMV status not recorded). Some clones in this sample may be carry-over from other donors' samples. The sample here was cultured CD8+ T cells from PBMCs, taken from culture after CMV antigen stimulation. CDR3 nucleotide sequence: TGTGCCAGCAGCTCCTCGCTAACTAATGAAAAACTGTTTTTT. This gives the protein CASSSSLTNEKLFF.